Following are 6 T cell receptor beta chains from one sample sequenced in a study of STAT5B mutations in CD4+ large granular lymphocyte leukemia. Sequencing used immunoSEQ multiplex PCR; TCRdb keeps in-frame clones, though not all of them. The sample carries nearly 35,000 clones, 70% to 90% recorded once. The sample taken for sequencing was CD4+ T cells from blood buffy coats. The receptors come from a human donor in good health.

The chain joins TRBV6-1 to TRBJ2-1; TRBD1 is a possible D gene (6 bases). Germline lookup yields CDR1 MNHNS and CDR2 SASEGT. The length of the CDR3 is 16 residues. The V end lost 6 bases, the J end lost 0 bases, and 15 bases lay between the germline ends. The DNA for the CDR3 is TGTGCCAGCAGGGAAACCGGGACAAGCTCCTACAATGAGCAGTTCTTC. Translating gives CASRETGTSSYNEQFF.

The rearrangement joins TRBV29-1 to TRBJ2-7; 9 bases are shared with TRBD2. This CDR3 is built from 12 residues. The germline V gene encodes CDR1 SQVTM and CDR2 ANQGSEA. V trimming: 5 bases; J trimming: 5 bases; junction bases outside the gene matches: 4. CDR3 nucleotide sequence: TGCAGCGTTCTTAGCGGGAGCGACGAGCAGTACTTC. Its protein is CSVLSGSDEQYF.

This clone has just one count. This chain joins TRBV28 and TRBJ2-1; D is uncertain. With 11 bases removed from V and 8 bases from J, the gap between germline ends came to 13 bases. Germline values: CDR1 MDHEN, CDR2 SYDVKM. The CDR3 sequence is 11 residues long. The CDR3 sequence: CASRSEHEQFF. CDR3 nucleotides: TGTGCCTCCCGGTCCGAGCATGAGCAGTTCTTC.

The chain recombines TRBV28 with TRBJ2-2; no firm D call. The CDR3 runs to 14 residues. The germline V and J ends were trimmed by 6 bases and 5 bases, with 13 bases remaining between them. Looked up from germline, CDR1 is MDHEN and CDR2 is SYDVKM. Here the CDR3 DNA reads TGTGCCAGCAGCCCGCTAAGGGTGACCGGGGAGCTGTTTTTT. It yields the protein CASSPLRVTGELFF.

CDR3 bases: TGCGCCAGCAGCCCGGGGGGCGGGGTAACCTACGAGCAGTACTTC. Protein: CASSPGGGVTYEQYF. The rearrangement links TRBV5-1 to TRBJ2-7; tentatively, D is TRBD2 (7 bases). The length of the CDR3 is 15 residues. Per the germline V gene, CDR1 is SGHRS and CDR2 is YFSETQ. The V gene lost 4 bases and the J gene lost 2 bases, with 16 bases spanning the gap.

The chain couples TRBV6-1 to TRBJ2-7, with TRBD1 matching over 9 bases. There are 16 residues in the CDR3. V lost 3 bases, J lost 6 bases, and 12 bases stayed unmatched. From germline, CDR1 is MNHNS and CDR2 SASEGT. This CDR3 is CASSEIIGTGLLEQYF. The CDR3 bases are TGTGCCAGCAGTGAGATTATCGGGACAGGGCTACTCGAGCAGTACTTC.